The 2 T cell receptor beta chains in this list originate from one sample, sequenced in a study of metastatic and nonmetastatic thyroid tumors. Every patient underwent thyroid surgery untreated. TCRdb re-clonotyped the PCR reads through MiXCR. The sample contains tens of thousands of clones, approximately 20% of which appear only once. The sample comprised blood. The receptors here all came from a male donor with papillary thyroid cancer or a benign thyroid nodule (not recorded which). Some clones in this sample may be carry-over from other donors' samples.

CDR3 DNA sequence: TGTGCCAGCAGCTTGATAGGACGGGACTCTGGAAACACCATATATTTT. Translation: CASSLIGRDSGNTIYF. V gene TRBV11-2 combines with J gene TRBJ1-3; D remains unclear. This CDR3 is 16 amino acids long. Germline values: CDR1 SGHAT, CDR2 FQNNGV. Deletions cut 3 bases from V and 0 bases from J, with 12 bases between.

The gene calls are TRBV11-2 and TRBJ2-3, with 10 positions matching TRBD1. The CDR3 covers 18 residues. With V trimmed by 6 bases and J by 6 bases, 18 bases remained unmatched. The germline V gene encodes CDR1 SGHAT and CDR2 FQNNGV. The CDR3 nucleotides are TGTGCCAGCAGTCCCTTTGGGTTGGGACAGGGGATCACGGATACGCAGTATTTT. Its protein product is CASSPFGLGQGITDTQYF.